Each of the 10 T cell receptor beta chains below was sequenced from the same sample in a study of T cell responses to AZD1222 COVID-19 vaccine. Assay used: immunoSEQ multiplex PCR; TCRdb lists only in-frame clones, some missing. Of 100,000 or so clones in the sample, approximately 90% are singletons; the top ten hold 3.3%. Sequenced here: peripheral blood, sampled on day 0 of AZD1222 vaccination. These receptors were taken from an adult in good health.

This sequence joins TRBV4-3 and TRBJ1-5; D gene ambiguous. With 0 bases removed from V and 10 bases from J, the gap between germline ends came to 16 bases. Germline assignment: CDR1 LGHNA and CDR2 YSLEER. The CDR3 extends over 15 amino acids. Here the CDR3 reads CASSQDVSPGEPQHF. The CDR3 region has the DNA TGCGCCAGCAGCCAAGATGTCAGCCCCGGGGAACCCCAGCATTTT.

The chain combines TRBV19 with TRBJ1-1; D is unresolved. Germline V lookup: CDR1 LNHDA, CDR2 SQIVND (reference sequence). The V end was cut by 8 bases, the J end by 11 bases, with 12 bases between. The CDR3 has 10 amino acids. The CDR3 sequence: CASFEVSAFF. DNA for the CDR3: TGTGCCAGTTTTGAGGTCTCGGCTTTCTTT.

This chain links TRBV7-2 with TRBJ2-2, with a tentative D call TRBD2 (6 bases). Per the germline V gene, CDR1 is SGHTA and CDR2 is FQGNSA. Trimming took 7 bases from V and 7 from J, leaving 19 bases between them. The CDR3 loop spans 15 amino acids. Written as DNA, the CDR3 is TGTGCCAGCACCCCCCCAGGAGGGCGTGACGGGGAGCTGTTTTTT. Protein product: CASTPPGGRDGELFF.

The chain has TRBV1 and TRBJ1-5. TRBV1 is an annotated pseudogene. This CDR3 comprises 18 residues. Here the CDR3 reads CTSSQVPRALPLNQPQHF. CDR3 bases: TGCACCAGCAGCCAAGTCCCCCGGGCCCTTCCTCTAAATCAGCCCCAGCATTTT.

CDR3 residues: CASSPWQIGANVLTF. The CDR3 DNA sequence: TGTGCCAGCAGTCCCTGGCAGATTGGGGCCAACGTCCTGACTTTC. The chain uses TRBV7-2 and TRBJ2-6; no definite D call. Germline assignment: CDR1 SGHTA and CDR2 FQGNSA. The V and J ends lost 6 bases and 3 bases respectively, with 12 bases between them. The CDR3 contains 15 residues.

The genes are TRBV6-4 and TRBJ1-2; 9 bases agree with TRBD1. The germline V gene has CDR1 MRHNA and CDR2 SNTAGT. The ends lost 4 bases at V and 6 bases at J; junction bases unmatched: 3. The CDR3 length is 13 residues. The CDR3 DNA is TGTGCCAGCAGTGTAACAGGGGGCCATGGCTACACCTTC. Translated: CASSVTGGHGYTF.

The chain uses TRBV28 and TRBJ1-5; D possibly corresponds to TRBD1 (5 bases). Germline assignment: CDR1 MDHEN and CDR2 SYDVKM. The V and J ends lost 3 bases and 2 bases respectively, with 11 bases between them. The CDR3 is 15 amino acids. The CDR3 DNA follows: TGTGCCAGCAGTTTGGGGGGTGGCGGCAATCAGCCCCAGCATTTT. Amino acid sequence: CASSLGGGGNQPQHF.

This clone was detected once. V gene TRBV27 combines with J gene TRBJ2-5; TRBD2 agrees at 10 bases. Germline trimming cut 0 bases from V and 4 bases from J; bases unmatched to any gene: 17. CDR1 MNHEY and CDR2 SMNVEV come from the germline V gene (reference sequence). The CDR3 runs to 20 residues. This CDR3 is CASSLSATSLAGFLVETQYF. The DNA for the CDR3 is TGTGCCAGCAGTTTATCAGCGACGTCACTAGCGGGGTTTCTGGTAGAGACCCAGTACTTC.

This sequence joins TRBV6-2 or TRBV6-3 and TRBJ2-2; 8 nucleotides match TRBD1. V shed 4 bases and J 5 bases; nucleotides not matched to a gene: 3. The germline V gene encodes CDR1 MNHEY and CDR2 SVGEGT. CDR3 length: 14 amino acids. DNA for the CDR3: TGTGCCAGCAGTTGGACAGGGAGAACCGGGGAGCTGTTTTTT. This translates into CASSWTGRTGELFF.

The genes are TRBV7-2 and TRBJ1-2; D may be TRBD1 (5 bases). The CDR3 totals 15 residues. Trimming stripped 1 base from V and 2 bases from J, with 11 bases between. The V gene's germline CDR1 is SGHTA and CDR2 FQGNSA. CDR3 DNA sequence: TGTGCCAGCAGCTTAGGGGGCGACTTAAACTATGGCTACACCTTC. Protein sequence: CASSLGGDLNYGYTF.